This T cell receptor beta chain appears in the sequencing data of a study of Graves' ophthalmopathy and Graves' hyperthyroidism. At least ten counts were recorded for this clonotype. The authors amplified TCR beta CDR3 regions from RNA transcripts. Second-round multiplex PCR came after first-round RT-PCR with HTBI primers. TCRdb independently ran MiXCR on the multiplex PCR reads; one entry per CDR3 protein. The sample gives about 400,000 distinct CDR3 sequences, less than 20% of which show up once; roughly 7% is in the top ten. This CDR3 is 14 amino acids long. The ends lost 3 bases at V and 6 bases at J; junction bases unmatched: 5.

Material for sequencing was peripheral blood. The chain couples TRBV12-3 or TRBV12-4 to TRBJ1-5; 7 bases fit TRBD1. This clonotype was sampled from a woman under 30 with stable Graves' hyperthyroidism. The CDR3 loop reads CASSFSGGLQPQHF. Here the CDR3 DNA reads TGTGCCAGCAGTTTTTCAGGGGGGCTTCAGCCCCAGCATTTT.